A selection of T cell receptor beta chains follows, all from one sample in a study of control samples from healthy donors and cancer patients. Measured with immunoSEQ multiplex PCR; TCRdb has only the in-frame clones, and not every one. Here the sample spans 170,000 or so clones, 85% to 90% being singletons. The sequencing sample was made of blood. The source is a woman between 45 and 60 years old in good health. Both conserved end residues are part of each CDR3. Each record gives: V gene, J gene, D gene, clone size, CDR3 protein, CDR3 DNA. D genes are given only for firm matches. The size of a clone is reported for some rows only, either as once, few or many, or as a class for expanded clones.

V: TRBV28
J: TRBJ1-4
D: .
size: .
CDR3: CASSYIDEKLFF
DNA: TGTGCCAGCAGTTATATTGATGAAAAACTGTTTTTT

V: TRBV7-8
J: TRBJ1-4
D: TRBD1
size: .
CDR3: CASNMGQPLSTNEKLFF
DNA: TGTGCCAGCAACATGGGACAGCCTCTATCAACTAATGAAAAACTGTTTTTT

V: TRBV6-5
J: TRBJ1-2
D: .
size: .
CDR3: CASSSLRVLGYTF
DNA: TGTGCCAGCAGTTCCCTCAGGGTGTTAGGCTACACCTTC

V: TRBV5-6
J: TRBJ2-7
D: TRBD1
size: .
CDR3: CASSFRAGGLTVHEQYF
DNA: TGTGCCAGCAGCTTCAGGGCAGGGGGCCTTACGGTCCACGAGCAGTACTTC

V: TRBV4-3
J: TRBJ2-7
D: .
size: .
CDR3: CASSQDFGRADYEQYF
DNA: TGCGCCAGCAGCCAAGATTTTGGCAGGGCAGACTACGAGCAGTACTTC

V: TRBV9
J: TRBJ1-2
D: .
size: .
CDR3: CASSVAQEGLEGSYGYTF
DNA: TGTGCCAGCAGCGTAGCCCAGGAAGGGTTGGAAGGGAGCTATGGCTACACCTTC

V: TRBV9
J: TRBJ2-7
D: .
size: .
CDR3: CASSVDSLPFQQYF
DNA: TGTGCCAGCAGCGTAGATTCGCTACCTTTCCAGCAGTACTTC

V: TRBV5-1
J: TRBJ2-3
D: .
size: few
CDR3: CASMLAVLGTDTQYF
DNA: TGCGCCAGCATGTTAGCGGTCCTAGGCACAGATACGCAGTATTTT

V: TRBV6-5
J: TRBJ2-7
D: .
size: .
CDR3: CASSRDQSYEQYF
DNA: TGTGCCAGCTCCCGGGACCAATCCTACGAGCAGTACTTC

V: TRBV10-3
J: TRBJ2-3
D: .
size: once
CDR3: CAVGTAGDQRQYF
DNA: TGTGCCGTCGGGACAGCGGGTGACCAGAGGCAGTATTTT

V: TRBV7-8
J: TRBJ2-3
D: .
size: .
CDR3: CASSFPGLVPQYF
DNA: TGTGCCAGCAGCTTCCCCGGGCTAGTTCCGCAGTATTTT

V: TRBV6-1
J: TRBJ1-2
D: .
size: once
CDR3: CASREGPGGNYGYTF
DNA: TGTGCCAGCAGAGAAGGACCCGGCGGCAACTATGGCTACACCTTC

V: TRBV7-2
J: TRBJ1-1
D: TRBD1
size: .
CDR3: CASSLRQGKVEAFF
DNA: TGTGCCAGCAGCCTCCGACAGGGGAAGGTTGAAGCTTTCTTT

V: TRBV4-2
J: TRBJ1-2
D: TRBD1
size: .
CDR3: CASSQDWQGVLGYTF
DNA: TGTGCCAGCAGCCAAGATTGGCAGGGGGTCTTGGGCTACACCTTC

V: TRBV5-6
J: TRBJ2-7
D: TRBD2
size: .
CDR3: CASNRGGRGTSSYEQYF
DNA: TGTGCCAGCAACCGGGGGGGGCGGGGGACGTCGAGTTACGAGCAGTACTTC

V: TRBV28
J: TRBJ2-7
D: TRBD1
size: once
CDR3: CASLSPGQGSYEQYF
DNA: TGTGCCAGCCTTTCTCCGGGACAGGGCTCCTACGAGCAGTACTTC

V: TRBV29-1
J: TRBJ1-5
D: .
size: few
CDR3: CSVGENSNQPQHF
DNA: TGCAGCGTTGGGGAGAATAGCAATCAGCCCCAGCATTTT

V: TRBV11-3
J: TRBJ1-3
D: TRBD1
size: once
CDR3: CASSPGTGTDTIYF
DNA: TGTGCCAGCAGTCCCGGGACAGGGACCGACACCATATATTTT

V: TRBV28
J: TRBJ1-5
D: .
size: .
CDR3: CASRADQPQHF
DNA: TGTGCCAGCAGAGCCGATCAGCCCCAGCATTTT

V: TRBV30
J: TRBJ1-2
D: .
size: .
CDR3: CAWSVLWGSYGYTF
DNA: TGTGCCTGGAGTGTACTTTGGGGGAGCTATGGCTACACCTTC

V: TRBV6-2/TRBV6-3
J: TRBJ2-1
D: .
size: .
CDR3: CASSYGGLELSTSRNEQFF
DNA: TGTGCCAGCAGTTACGGGGGGTTGGAGCTATCTACTTCTAGGAATGAGCAGTTCTTC

V: TRBV7-9
J: TRBJ2-5
D: .
size: .
CDR3: CASSYRETQYF
DNA: TGTGCCAGCAGCTACCGGGAGACCCAGTACTTC

V: TRBV27
J: TRBJ1-1
D: .
size: .
CDR3: CASSSYRVNTEAFF
DNA: TGTGCCAGCAGTTCCTACCGGGTGAACACTGAAGCTTTCTTT

V: TRBV5-4
J: TRBJ2-7
D: .
size: .
CDR3: CASSLQTGPAYEQYF
DNA: TGTGCCAGCAGCCTTCAGACTGGACCGGCCTACGAGCAGTACTTC

V: TRBV18
J: TRBJ2-1
D: .
size: .
CDR3: CASRLAAGSEQFF
DNA: TGTGCCAGTCGGTTGGCGGCGGGGTCGGAGCAGTTCTTC

V: TRBV7-3
J: TRBJ2-1
D: TRBD2
size: .
CDR3: CASSLSITSGGYNEQFF
DNA: TGTGCCAGCAGCTTATCGATCACTAGCGGGGGGTACAATGAGCAGTTCTTC

V: TRBV4-2
J: TRBJ1-3
D: .
size: .
CDR3: CVSSQDTVASGNTIYF
DNA: TGTGTCAGCAGCCAAGATACGGTTGCCTCTGGAAACACCATATATTTT

V: TRBV5-6
J: TRBJ2-5
D: TRBD1
size: .
CDR3: CASSSYSGTVQETQYF
DNA: TGTGCCAGCAGCTCCTATTCCGGGACAGTCCAAGAGACCCAGTACTTC

V: TRBV7-9
J: TRBJ2-2
D: .
size: .
CDR3: CASRGTVTGELFF
DNA: TGTGCCAGCAGGGGGACGGTTACCGGGGAGCTGTTTTTT

V: TRBV7-2
J: TRBJ2-2
D: .
size: once
CDR3: CASSLAESSGELFF
DNA: TGTGCCAGCAGCTTAGCGGAGTCTTCCGGGGAGCTGTTTTTT

V: TRBV28
J: TRBJ1-1
D: .
size: .
CDR3: CASTGGLNTEAFF
DNA: TGTGCCAGCACCGGGGGATTGAACACTGAAGCTTTCTTT

V: TRBV27
J: TRBJ1-6
D: TRBD1
size: .
CDR3: CASRRQGEDSPLHF
DNA: TGTGCCAGCAGAAGACAGGGAGAGGATTCACCCCTCCACTTT

V: TRBV28
J: TRBJ1-2
D: TRBD1
size: .
CDR3: CASRESGQGAAGYTF
DNA: TGTGCCAGCAGGGAGTCGGGACAGGGGGCGGCAGGCTACACCTTC

V: TRBV12-2
J: TRBJ1-2
D: .
size: .
CDR3: CASRLVQGHYGYTF
DNA: TGTGCAAGTCGCTTAGTACAGGGCCACTATGGCTACACCTTC

V: TRBV5-1
J: TRBJ1-1
D: .
size: .
CDR3: CASSVGNRAEAFF
DNA: TGCGCCAGCAGCGTGGGGAACAGGGCTGAAGCTTTCTTT